The 26 T cell receptor beta chains below were found in one sample sequenced in a study of blood T cell repertoires in COVID-19. Libraries were prepared by immunoSEQ multiplex PCR; TCRdb keeps only in-frame clonotypes and omits some of them. Among a few hundred thousand clones listed, about nine tenths were seen once. The sequenced material came from PBMCs or T cells enriched from blood (not recorded which). These receptors were taken from a man aged 25 to 40 who had recovered from COVID-19.

The V and J genes are TRBV6-5 and TRBJ2-7; TRBD1 aligns across 7 bases. The trim removed 11 bases at V and 1 base at J, leaving 11 bases unmatched. This CDR3 has 14 amino acids. The germline V gene has CDR1 MNHEY and CDR2 SVGAGI. This CDR3 reads CAPTGRDSSYEQYF. CDR3 nucleotide sequence: TGTGCCCCTACGGGACGGGACAGTTCCTACGAGCAGTACTTC.

This chain links TRBV12-1 with TRBJ2-1; TRBD1, the table's D call, lacks a check against the DNA. TRBV12-1 corresponds to a pseudogene. The CDR3 has 15 residues. CDR3: CASSFSDWADNEQFF. Here the CDR3 DNA reads TGTGCCAGCAGCTTTTCGGATTGGGCCGACAATGAGCAGTTCTTC.

The chain combines TRBV29-1 with TRBJ1-1; 7 bases align to TRBD1. Germline trimming cut 4 bases from V and 0 bases from J; bases unmatched to any gene: 2. Germline V gene data show CDR1 as SQVTM and CDR2 as ANQGSEA. The CDR3 consists of 13 residues. The CDR3 bases are TGCAGCGTTGTGCAGGGGGTGAACACTGAAGCTTTCTTT. Encoded protein: CSVVQGVNTEAFF.

CDR3: CASSSGQANTEAFF. As DNA, the CDR3 is TGTGCCAGCAGCTCGGGACAGGCGAACACTGAAGCTTTCTTT. V gene TRBV5-8 combines with J gene TRBJ1-1, with 8 positions matching TRBD1. Germline assignment: CDR1 SGHTS and CDR2 YDEGEE. The J segment lost 1 base and the V segment lost 3 bases, leaving 2 bases of the junction unmatched. The CDR3 loop spans 14 amino acids.

This clone was seen once. The CDR3 nucleotides read TGTGCCAGCAAAGAAGAAGACCCGGCGGGGGATACGCAGTATTTT. It yields the protein CASKEEDPAGDTQYF. The chain combines TRBV9 with TRBJ2-3; TRBD2 might be the D (6 bases). Germline CDR1 SGDLS, CDR2 YYNGEE. V lost 6 bases, J lost 6 bases, and 20 bases lay in between. This CDR3 comprises 15 residues. Using reference TRBV9 and TRBJ2-3 for the parts outside the CDR3, the full variable domain is DSGVTQTPKHLITATGQRVTLRCSPRSGDLSVYWYQQSLDQGLQFLIQYYNGEERAKGNILERFSAQQFPDLHSELNLSSLELGDSALYFCASKEEDPAGDTQYFGPGTRLTVL.

The J gene is TRBJ2-2, the V gene TRBV6-6; no firm D call. The germline V gene encodes CDR1 MNHNY and CDR2 SVGAGI (reference sequence). This CDR3 has 13 residues. Trimming removed 6 bases at V and 7 bases at J, with 12 bases between. This CDR3 is CASSLSGVGELFF. The CDR3, as DNA: TGTGCCAGCAGCCTCTCGGGTGTCGGGGAGCTGTTTTTT.

The CDR3 bases are TGCAGCGTTGGACAGGGGGCGCCTGAAAAACTGTTTTTT. Translating gives CSVGQGAPEKLFF. This chain joins TRBV29-1 and TRBJ1-4; TRBD1 agrees at 10 bases. This CDR3 is 13 amino acids long. Germline V gives CDR1 SQVTM, CDR2 ANQGSEA. With 4 bases clipped from V and 7 bases from J, the junction kept 3 bases outside the gene matches.

The chain uses TRBV28 and TRBJ1-1; D is unresolved. Trimming took off 5 bases at V and 1 base at J, with 11 bases between the two ends. The CDR3 consists of 14 residues. The germline V gene has CDR1 MDHEN and CDR2 SYDVKM. CDR3: CASSIRSGNTEAFF. CDR3 sequence (DNA): TGTGCCAGCAGTATCAGATCTGGGAACACTGAAGCTTTCTTT.

This clone was detected only a few times. This chain links TRBV24-1 with TRBJ2-5; 8 bases align to TRBD1. This CDR3 has 15 residues. Unmatched junction bases numbered 8, after V lost 4 bases and J lost 5 bases. Germline CDR1 reads KGHDR; CDR2 reads SFDVKD. As DNA, the CDR3 is TGTGCCACCAGTGAGCGGACAGGGTCCGTGGAGACCCAGTACTTC. Encoded protein: CATSERTGSVETQYF.

The rearrangement joins TRBV5-6 to TRBJ2-7; 8 bases match TRBD1. The CDR3 length is 15 residues. Unmatched junction bases numbered 10, after V lost 2 bases and J lost 6 bases. Germline-derived CDR1 and CDR2 are SGHDT and YYEEEE. Here the CDR3 DNA reads TGTGCCAGCAGCTTAAAGACAGGGGTAGAATCCGAGCAGTACTTC. This sequence encodes CASSLKTGVESEQYF. Combining the CDR3 with reference TRBV5-6 and TRBJ2-7 gives the whole variable domain DAGVTQSPTHLIKTRGQQVTLRCSPKSGHDTVSWYQQALGQGPQFIFQYYEEEERQRGNFPDRFSGHQFPNYSSELNVNALLLGDSALYLCASSLKTGVESEQYFGPGTRLTVT.

The rearrangement links TRBV28 to TRBJ1-5, with no clear D. CDR1 and CDR2 (germline): MDHEN, SYDVKM. The CDR3 contains 13 residues. The V and J ends lost 6 bases and 4 bases respectively, with 10 bases between them. DNA for the CDR3: TGTGCCAGCAGCTATCACAGAAATCAGCCCCAGCATTTT. Translation: CASSYHRNQPQHF.

The chain carries TRBV30 and TRBJ1-6; TRBD1 matches at 7 bases. This CDR3 is 13 amino acids long. Trimming cost V 5 bases and J 7 bases; bases outside gene matches: 5. Germline V gene lookup returns CDR1 GTSNPN and CDR2 SVGIG (reference sequence). The CDR3 loop is CAWAGTANSPLHF. The CDR3 DNA follows: TGTGCCTGGGCCGGGACAGCAAATTCACCCCTCCACTTT.

V and J are TRBV7-2 and TRBJ1-4; TRBD1 matches at 8 bases. V dropped 5 bases and J dropped 8; count of bases not matched to a gene: 13. The germline V gene encodes CDR1 SGHTA and CDR2 FQGNSA. The CDR3 sequence is 16 residues long. The CDR3 DNA follows: TGTGCCAGCAGCCTTTTGGGACAGGCCTTTTCAGAAAAACTGTTTTTT. Translating gives CASSLLGQAFSEKLFF.

The chain is built from TRBV30 and TRBJ2-7, with TRBD2 matching 9 bases. Germline CDR1 is GTSNPN and CDR2 is SVGIG (reference sequence). V gave up 3 bases and J gave up 1 base; unmatched junction bases: 7. CDR3 length equals 15 residues. The CDR3 nucleotides are TGTGCCTGGAGACCGACTAGCGGAATATCCTACGAGCAGTACTTC. As protein: CAWRPTSGISYEQYF. Looking up the rest from reference TRBV30 and TRBJ2-7 gives the full variable domain: SQTIHQWPATLVQPVGSPLSLECTVEGTSNPNLYWYRQAAGRGLQLLFYSVGIGQISSEVPQNLSASRPQDRQFILSSKKLLLSDSGFYLCAWRPTSGISYEQYFGPGTRLTVT.

The CDR3 DNA reads TGCGCCAGCAGCTTGGGACAGAACTACAATGAGCAGTTCTTC. As protein: CASSLGQNYNEQFF. J is TRBJ2-1 and V is TRBV5-1, with a weak D call TRBD1 (5 bases). The CDR3 extends over 14 amino acids. Between the trimmed V and J ends, which lost 0 bases and 3 bases, there was a span of 7 bases. Germline V lookup: CDR1 SGHRS, CDR2 YFSETQ.

This chain links TRBV5-6 with TRBJ2-2, with TRBD1 as a possible D gene (6 bases). From germline, CDR1 is SGHDT and CDR2 YYEEEE. Trimming removed 10 bases at V and 0 bases at J, with 10 bases between. This CDR3 has 13 amino acids. CDR3 protein: CAVGHPNTGELFF. In DNA form, the CDR3 reads TGTGCCGTGGGACACCCGAACACCGGGGAGCTGTTTTTT.

The chain is built from TRBV24-1 and TRBJ1-5, with 9 bases that match TRBD1. In germline, CDR1 is KGHDR, CDR2 SFDVKD. The V and J ends lost 5 bases and 3 bases, in that order; junction bases with no gene match: 7. The CDR3 has 16 residues. In DNA, the CDR3 is TGTGCCACCAGTGGACAGGGGGTGGGGGCCAATCAGCCCCAGCATTTT. This translates into CATSGQGVGANQPQHF.

The chain recombines TRBV10-3 with TRBJ1-2; D remains ambiguous. This CDR3 comprises 13 residues. Germline values: CDR1 ENHRY, CDR2 SYGVKD. Trimming left V 2 bases short and J 2 bases short, with 6 bases between. The CDR3 here is CAISEMANYGYTF. The CDR3 DNA reads TGTGCCATCAGTGAGATGGCCAACTATGGCTACACCTTC.

This clone was seen only once. The chain recombines TRBV11-2 with TRBJ1-2, with TRBD1 identical over 7 bases. Per the germline V gene, CDR1 is SGHAT and CDR2 is FQNNGV. This CDR3 is 14 amino acids long. J lost 2 bases, V lost 3 bases, and 3 bases had no gene match. The CDR3 DNA sequence: TGTGCCAGCAGCTTCGGGGGACAGAACTATGGCTACACCTTC. Amino acids: CASSFGGQNYGYTF.

There are a few counts of this clone. V usage is TRBV14 and J usage is TRBJ1-2, with D maybe TRBD1 (6 bases). V was clipped by 4 bases and J by 0 bases, with 15 bases between them. The V gene's germline CDR1 is SGHDN and CDR2 FVKESK. This CDR3 region has 16 residues. For the CDR3, the DNA is TGTGCCAGCAGCCGGGACACCCGGGTAGCTAACTATGGCTACACCTTC. Protein: CASSRDTRVANYGYTF.

This clone was seen only a few times. The CDR3: CASSAGQGVGQPQHF. CDR3 bases: TGTGCCAGCAGCGCCGGACAGGGGGTAGGGCAGCCCCAGCATTTT. This chain links TRBV6-5 with TRBJ1-5; 10 nucleotides align to TRBD1. Losses at the gene ends were 6 bases for V and 7 bases for J; bases not matched to a gene: 9. CDR3 length: 15 residues. Germline V gene lookup returns CDR1 MNHEY and CDR2 SVGAGI.

Only one count was recorded for this clone. The chain recombines TRBV11-2 with TRBJ1-1; tentatively, D is TRBD1 (6 bases). The germline V and J ends were trimmed by 1 base and 11 bases, with 29 bases remaining between them. The length of the CDR3 is 18 residues. Germline lookup yields CDR1 SGHAT and CDR2 FQNNGV. The CDR3 DNA is TGTGCCAGCAGCTTAGGAGGCTTTCTAGGCGGCAGAGAGGGGGACGCTTTCTTT. It translates to CASSLGGFLGGREGDAFF.

This clone was recorded only once. The chain recombines TRBV5-6 with TRBJ2-7; perhaps TRBD1 as D (6 bases). This CDR3 has 16 amino acids. V was pared by 4 bases and J by 5 bases, with 22 bases between. Per the germline V gene, CDR1 is SGHDT and CDR2 is YYEEEE. In DNA form, the CDR3 reads TGTGCCAGCAGCCTACCTCCGGGACACCGAAGGGACGAGCAGTACTTC. It codes for CASSLPPGHRRDEQYF. Drawing the rest from reference TRBV5-6 and TRBJ2-7, the complete variable domain is DAGVTQSPTHLIKTRGQQVTLRCSPKSGHDTVSWYQQALGQGPQFIFQYYEEEERQRGNFPDRFSGHQFPNYSSELNVNALLLGDSALYLCASSLPPGHRRDEQYFGPGTRLTVT.

A note on this clone: A junction boundary mismatches the germline segment, possibly from a read error. The chain links TRBV7-7 to TRBJ2-2, with D tentatively TRBD1 (6 bases). This CDR3 has 13 residues. CDR1 and CDR2 (germline): SSHAT, FNYEAQ (reference sequence). This CDR3 reads CASTEMDSGELFF. The CDR3 DNA reads TGTGCTAGCACCGAAATGGACAGCGGGGAGCTGTTTTTT.

The rearrangement uses TRBV2 and TRBJ2-5; D is undetermined. The CDR3 is 12 residues long. The germline V gene has CDR1 SNHLY and CDR2 FYNNEI. Trimming pared 4 bases from V and 5 bases from J, leaving 8 bases between. The CDR3 reads CASSGVRETQYF. CDR3 nucleotides: TGTGCCAGCAGTGGAGTCCGGGAGACCCAGTACTTC.

The CDR3 DNA sequence: TGTGCCAGCAGCTTACTGGAGGTTGCGAAGCCTTGGGAGACCCAGTACTTC. Protein: CASSLLEVAKPWETQYF. The chain couples TRBV11-2 to TRBJ2-5; D is perhaps TRBD2 (5 bases). This CDR3 has 17 amino acids. CDR1 SGHAT and CDR2 FQNNGV come from the germline V gene. Trimming cost V 2 bases and J 5 bases, with 21 bases left between them.